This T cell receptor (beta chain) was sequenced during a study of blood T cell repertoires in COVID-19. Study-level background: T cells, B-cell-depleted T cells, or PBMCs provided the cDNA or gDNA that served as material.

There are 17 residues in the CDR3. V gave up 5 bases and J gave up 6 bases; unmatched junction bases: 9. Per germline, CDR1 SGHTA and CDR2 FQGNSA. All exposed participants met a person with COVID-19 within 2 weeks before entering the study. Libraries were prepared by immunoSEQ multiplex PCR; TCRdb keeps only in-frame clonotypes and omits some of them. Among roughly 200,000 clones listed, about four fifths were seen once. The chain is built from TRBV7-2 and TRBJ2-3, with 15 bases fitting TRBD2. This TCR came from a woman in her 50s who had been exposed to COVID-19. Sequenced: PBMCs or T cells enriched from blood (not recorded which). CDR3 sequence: CASSLGLAGGLFDTQYF. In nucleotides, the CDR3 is TGTGCCAGCAGCCTCGGACTAGCGGGGGGGCTGTTCGATACGCAGTATTTT.